The 16 T cell receptor beta chains listed next were all sequenced from one sample in a study of cytomegalovirus exposure and HLA in healthy donors. The PCR was carried out with 60 Vbeta primers and 13 Jbeta primers. Sequencing was performed with immunoSEQ multiplex PCR; in TCRdb, only in-frame clones are kept and a portion is missing. The sample has tens of thousands of clones; over 70% are singletons. Specimen: PBMCs. The source of these receptors is a woman aged 40 to 50 in good health and CMV-seropositive.

This clone was seen more than once but under ten times. The rearrangement links TRBV4-1 to TRBJ1-4; no definite D call. CDR1 and CDR2 from the germline V gene are MGHRA and YSYEKL. CDR3 size: 13 residues. V was shortened by 8 bases and J by 0 bases, with 7 bases between the two germline ends. CDR3 coding DNA: TGCGCCAGCGGCTTAACAACTAATGAAAAACTGTTTTTT. This translates into CASGLTTNEKLFF.

V gene TRBV2 combines with J gene TRBJ1-1; D might be TRBD1 (5 bases). Looked up from germline, CDR1 is SNHLY and CDR2 is FYNNEI. V was clipped by 6 bases and J by 0 bases, with 8 bases between them. The CDR3 is 13 residues long. The CDR3 nucleotides are TGTGCCAGCAGCAGGGATATGAACACTGAAGCTTTCTTT. This encodes CASSRDMNTEAFF.

The chain is built from TRBV2 and TRBJ1-4; no clear D. V was cut by 2 bases and J by 5 bases, with 12 bases left in between. The germline CDR1 and CDR2 sequences are SNHLY and FYNNEI. The CDR3 covers 15 residues. The CDR3 loop is CASSETGPGNEKLFF. Here the CDR3 DNA reads TGTGCCAGCAGTGAAACCGGGCCGGGGAATGAAAAACTGTTTTTT.

To note about this clone: Other DNA variants within this sample encode the same CDR3. The chain uses TRBV5-1 and TRBJ2-1; D remains ambiguous. Germline assignment: CDR1 SGHRS and CDR2 YFSETQ. V lost 0 bases, J lost 6 bases, and 4 bases lay in between. This CDR3 has 12 residues. The CDR3 bases are TGCGCCAGCAGCTTGGGTCGCAATGAGCAGTTCTTC. This sequence encodes CASSLGRNEQFF.

The V gene is TRBV7-9, the J gene TRBJ2-3; 7 nucleotides agree with TRBD1. Germline lookup yields CDR1 SEHNR and CDR2 FQNEAQ (reference sequence). The ends lost 5 bases at V and 4 bases at J; junction bases unmatched: 3. The CDR3 runs to 13 residues. The DNA of the CDR3 is TGTGCCAGCAGCCCGGGGACAGCAGATACGCAGTATTTT. Residues: CASSPGTADTQYF.

CDR3 region: CASSFLQGISGNTIYF. Written as DNA, the CDR3 is TGTGCCAGCAGCTTTCTACAGGGGATCTCTGGAAACACCATATATTTT. The chain is built from TRBV5-8 and TRBJ1-3; TRBD1 matches 7 bases. J gave up 0 bases and V 2 bases, and 5 bases lay outside the gene matches. CDR1 is SGHTS and CDR2 is YDEGEE in the germline V gene. This CDR3 has 16 amino acids.

This chain uses TRBV29-1 with TRBJ1-1; D remains unclear. Germline CDR1 reads SQVTM; CDR2 reads ANQGSEA. The CDR3 has 13 residues. The V and J ends lost 4 bases and 0 bases respectively, with 9 bases between them. The CDR3 DNA is TGCAGCGTTGCCCAGGTAATGAACACTGAAGCTTTCTTT. This sequence encodes CSVAQVMNTEAFF.

J is TRBJ1-1 and V is TRBV6-7, with 7 nucleotides matching TRBD1. Being an ORF, TRBV6-7 has a function that is uncertain. Losses at the gene ends were 2 bases for V and 3 bases for J; bases not matched to a gene: 6. The CDR3 has 15 amino acids. As DNA, the CDR3 is TGTGCCAGCAGTTACCCGACAGGGAAGGACACTGAAGCTTTCTTT. Translation: CASSYPTGKDTEAFF.

The rearrangement joins TRBV5-1 to TRBJ2-3; D might be TRBD2 (5 bases). The CDR3 sequence is 13 residues long. The germline V and J ends were trimmed by 1 base and 6 bases, with 9 bases remaining between them. CDR1 and CDR2 (germline): SGHRS, YFSETQ. Here the CDR3 DNA reads TGCGCCAGCAGCTTGCCTAGCAGGGATACGCAGTATTTT. Amino acid sequence: CASSLPSRDTQYF.

The chain links TRBV2 to TRBJ2-7; 15 positions match TRBD2. From germline, CDR1 is SNHLY and CDR2 FYNNEI. The V gene end was trimmed by 5 bases and the J gene end by 0 bases; junction bases not matched to a gene: 5. This CDR3 spans 17 amino acids. The CDR3 DNA reads as TGTGCCAGCAGTCCGGGACTAGCGGGAGGCCGCTCCTACGAGCAGTACTTC. Translated, it gives CASSPGLAGGRSYEQYF. Full variable domain (remainder filled in from reference TRBV2 and TRBJ2-7): EPEVTQTPSHQVTQMGQEVILRCVPISNHLYFYWYRQILGQKVEFLVSFYNNEISEKSEIFDDQFSVERPDGSNFTLKIRSTKLEDSAMYFCASSPGLAGGRSYEQYFGPGTRLTVT.

This clone appeared once. This rearrangement joins TRBV6-1 to TRBJ2-2; TRBD1 is a possible D gene (5 bases). Between the trimmed V and J ends, which lost 2 bases and 7 bases, there was a span of 11 bases. Germline assignment: CDR1 MNHNS and CDR2 SASEGT. This CDR3 contains 14 residues. The CDR3 loop reads CASSERGVFGELFF. CDR3 bases: TGTGCCAGCAGTGAAAGGGGTGTGTTCGGGGAGCTGTTTTTT.

The chain recombines TRBV4-2 with TRBJ1-6, with D maybe TRBD1 (5 bases). V was shortened by 0 bases and J by 1 base, with 13 bases between the two germline ends. Germline CDR1 reads LGHNA; CDR2 reads YNFKEQ. This CDR3 has 18 amino acids. The CDR3 reads CASSQDTQGSSYNSPLHF. The CDR3, as DNA: TGTGCCAGCAGCCAAGATACGCAGGGAAGTTCCTATAATTCACCCCTCCACTTT.

The rearrangement joins TRBV5-1 to TRBJ2-5, with D unresolved. The CDR3 is 12 residues long. Germline V gene lookup returns CDR1 SGHRS and CDR2 YFSETQ. V lost 0 bases and J lost 5, with 5 bases in between. This CDR3 reads CASSLAMETQYF. The CDR3 bases are TGCGCCAGCAGCTTGGCCATGGAGACCCAGTACTTC. The full variable domain, rest sourced from reference TRBV5-1 and TRBJ2-5, is KAGVTQTPRYLIKTRGQQVTLSCSPISGHRSVSWYQQTPGQGLQFLFEYFSETQRNKGNFPGRFSGRQFSNSRSEMNVSTLELGDSALYLCASSLAMETQYFGPGTRLLVL.

The rearrangement joins TRBV23-1 to TRBJ2-4; D is unresolved. TRBV23-1 is assigned to the ORF class and has an uncertain function. Trimming removed 4 bases from V and 3 bases from J, with 10 bases in between. This CDR3 contains 14 residues. The CDR3 region is CASSPPSGKNIQYF. The CDR3 bases are TGCGCCAGCAGTCCCCCTTCGGGCAAAAACATTCAGTACTTC.

The V gene is TRBV4-2, the J gene TRBJ2-7; D is possibly TRBD1 (5 bases). Germline CDR1 and CDR2: LGHNA and YNFKEQ. The ends were cut back, 2 bases at V and 2 bases at J, with 13 bases in the middle. The CDR3 loop spans 15 amino acids. The chain's CDR3 is CASSQSVTATYEQYF. The CDR3, as DNA: TGTGCCAGCAGCCAATCTGTGACAGCCACCTACGAGCAGTACTTC.

The chain joins TRBV27 to TRBJ2-3; TRBD2 is a possible D gene (5 bases). The CDR3 contains 13 residues. Trimming shortened V by 4 bases and J by 7 bases, and 12 bases separated the two germline ends. Germline V lookup: CDR1 MNHEY, CDR2 SMNVEV (reference sequence). CDR3 residues: CASSYLDSHTQYF. Here the CDR3 DNA reads TGTGCCAGCAGTTATTTGGACTCCCATACGCAGTATTTT.